The rows below give T cell receptor beta chains drawn from one sample of a study of CD8 T cells in ankylosing spondylitis. TCRdb analysed the 5' RACE reads with MiXCR anew, one entry per CDR3 protein. The sample has about 130,000 distinct CDR3 sequences, around 6.6% seen once. Sequences were obtained from blood, either unsorted or a sorted T cell fraction (not recorded which). The receptors originated from a female donor with ankylosing spondylitis or in good health (not recorded which). CDR3s include the opening cysteine and the closing phenylalanine or tryptophan. Each record gives: clone size, D gene, J gene, V gene, CDR3 protein, CDR3 DNA. D genes are given only for firm matches. Clone size is given for some rows only: seen once, a few or many times, or a class if the clone is expanded.

many | TRBD1 | TRBJ1-1 | TRBV20-1 | CSARSPGQANTEAFF | TGCAGTGCTAGATCTCCGGGACAGGCGAACACTGAAGCTTTCTTT
few | NA | TRBJ1-5 | TRBV2 | CASSGGQLNQPQHF | TGTGCCAGCAGCGGCGGACAGCTAAATCAGCCCCAGCATTTT
many | NA | TRBJ2-4 | TRBV27 | CATYWGDIQYF | TGTGCCACCTACTGGGGGGACATTCAGTACTTC
many | NA | TRBJ2-7 | TRBV5-1 | CASSLTGKSSYEQYF | TGCGCCAGCAGCTTGACGGGCAAGAGCTCCTACGAGCAGTACTTC
NA | NA | TRBJ1-1 | TRBV28 | CASTLEAGLNTEAFF | TGTGCCAGCACCCTGGAAGCCGGGCTGAACACTGAAGCTTTCTTT
many | NA | TRBJ2-5 | TRBV12-3/TRBV12-4 | CASSLRTPMGETQYF | TGTGCCAGCAGTTTACGGACTCCAATGGGGGAGACCCAGTACTTC
many | TRBD2 | TRBJ2-1 | TRBV3-1 | CASSRSSGTSGEEQFF | TGTGCCAGCAGCCGAAGCTCCGGGACTAGCGGGGAGGAGCAGTTCTTC
many | NA | TRBJ1-1 | TRBV5-4 | CASSLSTGMNTEAFF | TGTGCCAGCAGCTTGTCTACAGGAATGAACACTGAAGCTTTCTTT
many | NA | TRBJ2-6 | TRBV27 | CASSPLGEAGANVLTF | TGTGCCAGCAGTCCCCTAGGGGAAGCTGGGGCCAACGTCCTGACTTTC
many | TRBD1 | TRBJ1-4 | TRBV28 | CASSGQGYEKLFF | TGTGCCAGCAGTGGACAGGGCTACGAAAAACTGTTTTTT
many | NA | TRBJ2-1 | TRBV29-1 | CSVTSGFSHNEQFF | TGCAGCGTGACCTCAGGGTTCTCCCACAATGAGCAGTTCTTC
many | TRBD1 | TRBJ1-1 | TRBV7-9 | CASSPFTGATEAFF | TGTGCCAGCAGCCCCTTCACAGGGGCCACTGAAGCTTTCTTT
many | NA | TRBJ1-2 | TRBV24-1 | CATSPGKLSSGGYTF | TGTGCCACCAGCCCCGGGAAATTATCTTCGGGAGGCTACACCTTC
many | NA | TRBJ2-1 | TRBV20-1 | CSARNPGVTYNEQFF | TGCAGTGCTAGGAACCCAGGGGTGACCTACAATGAGCAGTTCTTC
many | TRBD2 | TRBJ2-1 | TRBV20-1 | CSARSRGDRYNEQFF | TGCAGTGCTAGATCCCGGGGGGACCGTTACAATGAGCAGTTCTTC
many | NA | TRBJ1-2 | TRBV5-1 | CASSDPGIAYGYTF | TGCGCCAGCAGCGACCCAGGGATCGCCTATGGCTACACCTTC
many | NA | TRBJ1-5 | TRBV28 | CASTSLYQPQHF | TGTGCCAGCACATCCCTTTATCAGCCCCAGCATTTT
few | TRBD1 | TRBJ1-4 | TRBV7-8 | CASSLRNRGSEKLFF | TGTGCCAGCAGCCTCAGAAACAGGGGGTCTGAAAAACTGTTTTTT
few | NA | TRBJ1-1 | TRBV13 | CASSPTRRLNTEAFF | TGTGCCAGCAGCCCGACAAGGAGATTGAACACTGAAGCTTTCTTT
many | NA | TRBJ1-5 | TRBV7-2 | CASSLRPNSNQPQHF | TGTGCCAGCAGCCTGCGGCCGAATAGCAATCAGCCCCAGCATTTT
NA | NA | TRBJ2-7 | TRBV18 | CASSQVRGFHEQYF | TGTGCCAGCTCACAAGTCAGGGGATTCCACGAGCAGTACTTC
many | NA | TRBJ2-1 | TRBV29-1 | CSHLGYNEQFF | TGCAGCCACCTAGGCTACAATGAGCAGTTCTTC
NA | NA | TRBJ1-2 | TRBV6-6 | CASSPTVSDGYTF | TGTGCCAGCAGCCCGACAGTCTCTGATGGCTACACCTTC
many | TRBD1 | TRBJ1-1 | TRBV5-1 | CASSPGQGIPNTEAFF | TGCGCCAGCAGTCCGGGACAGGGGATCCCGAACACTGAAGCTTTCTTT
many | NA | TRBJ2-1 | TRBV20-1 | CSFGQNFGEQFF | TGCAGCTTTGGACAGAACTTTGGCGAGCAGTTCTTC
few | NA | TRBJ1-2 | TRBV7-9 | CASSLVGTVNYGYTF | TGTGCCAGCAGCTTAGTCGGGACGGTGAACTATGGCTACACCTTC
many | TRBD2 | TRBJ2-2 | TRBV12-3/TRBV12-4 | CASSRFGGGVNTGELFF | TGTGCCAGCAGTCGCTTCGGCGGGGGGGTGAACACCGGGGAGCTGTTTTTT
many | TRBD2 | TRBJ2-3 | TRBV24-1 | CATSDLAGDGTDTQYF | TGTGCCACCAGTGACTTAGCGGGGGATGGCACAGATACGCAGTATTTT
many | TRBD1 | TRBJ1-4 | TRBV4-2 | CASSQDGQGVEKLFF | TGTGCCAGCAGCCAAGACGGGCAGGGGGTCGAAAAACTGTTTTTT
many | NA | TRBJ2-2 | TRBV27 | CASSYPPAGELFF | TGTGCCAGCAGTTACCCCCCTGCCGGGGAGCTGTTTTTT
few | NA | TRBJ2-2 | TRBV5-1 | CASSLDTLGTGELFF | TGCGCCAGCAGCTTGGACACCCTGGGCACCGGGGAGCTGTTTTTT
NA | TRBD1 | TRBJ1-1 | TRBV20-1 | CSARVGRGQGALNTEAFF | TGCAGTGCTAGAGTCGGTAGGGGACAGGGGGCGTTGAACACTGAAGCTTTCTTT
many | NA | TRBJ1-3 | TRBV19 | CASSPGGTGNTIYF | TGTGCCAGTAGCCCCGGCGGGACTGGAAACACCATATATTTT
many | NA | TRBJ2-7 | TRBV6-5 | CASSSPGTGSYEQYF | TGTGCCAGCAGTTCCCCCGGGACGGGAAGCTACGAGCAGTACTTC
NA | NA | TRBJ2-5 | TRBV7-9 | CASSTQDGTETQYF | TGTGCCAGCAGCACGCAGGACGGTACGGAGACCCAGTACTTC
NA | NA | TRBJ2-3 | TRBV20-1 | CSGEAQRLMQRLSTDTQYF | TGCAGTGGTGAAGCCCAGAGGCTTATGCAGCGGCTTTCCACAGATACGCAGTATTTT
many | NA | TRBJ1-2 | TRBV6-1 | CASSRTTGYTF | TGTGCCAGCAGTAGGACAACGGGCTACACCTTC
many | NA | TRBJ1-4 | TRBV5-1 | CASSPGTSSEKLFF | TGCGCCAGCAGCCCCGGGACATCGAGTGAAAAACTGTTTTTT
many | NA | TRBJ1-2 | TRBV5-1 | CASSSDLLNNYGYTF | TGCGCCAGCAGCTCGGATTTACTAAATAACTATGGCTACACCTTC
many | NA | TRBJ2-2 | TRBV20-1 | CSARAVPGELFF | TGCAGTGCTAGAGCCGTCCCCGGGGAGCTGTTTTTT
many | NA | TRBJ2-2 | TRBV6-2/TRBV6-3 | CASSYPMGRTAGELFF | TGTGCCAGCAGTTACCCGATGGGACGAACGGCCGGGGAGCTGTTTTTT
many | NA | TRBJ1-5 | TRBV7-8 | CASSFRVEGQPQHF | TGTGCCAGCAGCTTCAGGGTTGAAGGTCAGCCCCAGCATTTT
many | NA | TRBJ1-6 | TRBV6-5 | CASSYARIRIYNSPLHF | TGTGCCAGCAGTTACGCCAGGATCAGGATCTATAATTCACCCCTCCACTTT
few | NA | TRBJ1-1 | TRBV7-2 | CASSLQGLNTEAFF | TGTGCCAGCAGCCTTCAGGGCCTGAACACTGAAGCTTTCTTT
many | TRBD1 | TRBJ2-3 | TRBV7-8 | CASSLGGTGNTQYF | TGTGCCAGCAGCTTGGGGGGGACAGGGAATACGCAGTATTTT
many | NA | TRBJ1-1 | TRBV11-1 | CASKSNAPTGMNTEAFF | TGTGCCAGCAAGTCAAACGCCCCGACGGGAATGAACACTGAAGCTTTCTTT
many | NA | TRBJ1-1 | TRBV6-5 | CASSYDGRGVTEAFF | TGTGCCAGCAGTTACGACGGGCGCGGCGTCACTGAAGCTTTCTTT
many | NA | TRBJ2-1 | TRBV12-3/TRBV12-4 | CASSPSGGPYNEQFF | TGTGCCAGCAGTCCTTCCGGGGGGCCCTACAATGAGCAGTTCTTC